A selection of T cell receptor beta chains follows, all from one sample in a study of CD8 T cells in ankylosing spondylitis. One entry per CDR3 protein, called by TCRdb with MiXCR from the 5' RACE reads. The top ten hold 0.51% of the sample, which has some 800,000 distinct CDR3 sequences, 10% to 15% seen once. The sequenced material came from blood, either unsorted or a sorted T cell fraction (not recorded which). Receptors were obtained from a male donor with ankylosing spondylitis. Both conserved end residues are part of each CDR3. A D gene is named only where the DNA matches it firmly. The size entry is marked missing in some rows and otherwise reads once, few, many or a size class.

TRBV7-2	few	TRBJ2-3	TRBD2	TGTGCCAGCAGCTTAGCGGGGACTAGCGGAAGCACAGATACGCAGTATTTT	CASSLAGTSGSTDTQYF
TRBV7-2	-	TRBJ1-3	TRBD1	TGTGCCAGCAGCGGTGGACAGGGAGACACCATATATTTT	CASSGGQGDTIYF
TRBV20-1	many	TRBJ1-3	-	TGCAGTGCTAGCGGGGGCTCTGGAAACACCATATATTTT	CSASGGSGNTIYF
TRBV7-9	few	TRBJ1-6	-	TGTGCCAGCAGCCAAGAAGTAGGGGTCCCCCTCCACTTT	CASSQEVGVPLHF
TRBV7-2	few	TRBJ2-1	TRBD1	TGTGCCAGCAGCTTCCTGACAGGGTACAATGAGCAGTTCTTC	CASSFLTGYNEQFF
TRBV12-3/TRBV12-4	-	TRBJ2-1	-	TGTGCCAGCAGTCGGGACACGGAGCAGTTCTTC	CASSRDTEQFF
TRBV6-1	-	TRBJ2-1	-	TGTGCCAGCAGTGAAGCTGCGAGGAATGAGCAGTTCTTC	CASSEAARNEQFF
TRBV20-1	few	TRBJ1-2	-	TGCAGTGCTTCGATTGTACATTATGGACTTAACTATGGCTACACCTTC	CSASIVHYGLNYGYTF
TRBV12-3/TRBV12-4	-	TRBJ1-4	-	TGTGCCAGCAGTTTAGTGGGTGGGGGGAAACTGTTTTTT	CASSLVGGGKLFF
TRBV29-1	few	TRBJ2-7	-	TGCAGCGTTGGATGGGGGACTCCCTACGAGCAGTACTTC	CSVGWGTPYEQYF
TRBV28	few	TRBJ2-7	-	TGTGCCAGCAGTTTCGTGATGGGATCCTACGAGCAGTACTTC	CASSFVMGSYEQYF
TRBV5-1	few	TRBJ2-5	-	TGCGCCAGCAGCTTGGAAAAAGAGACCCAGTACTTC	CASSLEKETQYF
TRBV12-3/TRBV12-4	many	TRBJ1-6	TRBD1	TGTGCCAGCAGTATGGGACAGGGGAGTTCACCCCTCCACTTT	CASSMGQGSSPLHF
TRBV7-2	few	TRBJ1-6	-	TGTGCCAGCAGCCCGAGGGGTCGACCCCTCCACTTT	CASSPRGRPLHF
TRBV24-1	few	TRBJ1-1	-	TGTGCCACCAGTGCTTGGGGGGGTGAAGCTTTCTTT	CATSAWGGEAFF
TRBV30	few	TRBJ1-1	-	TGTGCCTGGAGTGCGGGACCACCGTTTGAAGCTTTCTTT	CAWSAGPPFEAFF
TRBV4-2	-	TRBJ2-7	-	TGTGCCAGCAGCCCACTCTTCCCAGGGAACTACGAGCAGTACTTC	CASSPLFPGNYEQYF
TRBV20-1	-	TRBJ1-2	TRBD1	TGCAGTGCTACGTTCACAGGGGTACGGGGCTACACCTTC	CSATFTGVRGYTF
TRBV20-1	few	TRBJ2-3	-	TGCAGTGCTAGAGGACAGACTAGCACAGATACGCAGTATTTT	CSARGQTSTDTQYF
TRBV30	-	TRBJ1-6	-	TGTGCCTGGAGACGGGTTCTTAATTCACCCCTCCACTTT	CAWRRVLNSPLHF
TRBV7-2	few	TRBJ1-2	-	TGTGCCAGCAGCTTAAGTTCAGTCTATGGCTACACCTTC	CASSLSSVYGYTF
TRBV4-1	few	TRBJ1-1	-	TGCGCCAGCAGCCACTCCGCCGGATTTAACACTGAAGCTTTCTTT	CASSHSAGFNTEAFF
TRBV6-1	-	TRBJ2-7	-	TGTGCCAGCAGTCCGGACAGTTCTGGTACCTACGAGCAGTACTTC	CASSPDSSGTYEQYF
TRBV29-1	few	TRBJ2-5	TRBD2	TGCAGCGGTGGACTAGCGGGAGGGAGTGAGACCCAGTACTTC	CSGGLAGGSETQYF
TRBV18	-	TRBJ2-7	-	TGTGCCAGCTCACTGAAGTCAGACTCCTACGAGCAGTACTTC	CASSLKSDSYEQYF
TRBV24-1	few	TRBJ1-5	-	TGTGCCGTAAGCCGGTATAGCAATCAGCCCCAGCATTTT	CAVSRYSNQPQHF
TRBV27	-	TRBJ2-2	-	TGTGCCAGCAGTTTAATTCGGGGGCAGGGCACCGGGGAGCTGTTTTTT	CASSLIRGQGTGELFF
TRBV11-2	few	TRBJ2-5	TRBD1	TGTGCCAGCAGCTGGAACAGGGGTAAAGAGACCCAGTACTTC	CASSWNRGKETQYF
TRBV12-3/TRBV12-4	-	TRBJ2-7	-	TGTGCCAGCAGTTTAGAACGGGACTCAAGCTACGAGCAGTACTTC	CASSLERDSSYEQYF
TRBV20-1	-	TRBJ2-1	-	TGCAGTGCCGCTTTTTCCCGGAGCGCGGAGCAGTTCTTC	CSAAFSRSAEQFF
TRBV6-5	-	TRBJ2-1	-	TGTGCCAGCAGTTACTTACAGCCGTTGAGCTCCTACAATGAGCAGTTCTTC	CASSYLQPLSSYNEQFF
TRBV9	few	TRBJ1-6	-	TGTGCCAGCAGCGTTTTGGGTGTAGATTCACCCCTCCACTTT	CASSVLGVDSPLHF
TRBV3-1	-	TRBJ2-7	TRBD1	TGTGCCAGAACCGGGACAGGGTCCTACGAGCAGTACTTC	CARTGTGSYEQYF
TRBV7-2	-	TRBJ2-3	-	TGTGCCAGCAGCCCCCAGAGGGGAGACGGTACGCAGTATTTT	CASSPQRGDGTQYF
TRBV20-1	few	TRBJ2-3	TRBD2	TGCAGTGCCCCGACTAGCGGGGGGGCCGGTACGCAGTATTTT	CSAPTSGGAGTQYF
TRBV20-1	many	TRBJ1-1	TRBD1	TGCAGTGCCAGGACAGGGGGCAGAGTAGCTTTCTTT	CSARTGGRVAFF
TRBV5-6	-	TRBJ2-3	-	TGTGCCAGCGGCCCTGGTATGACCCACCCCACCACAGATACGCAGTATTTT	CASGPGMTHPTTDTQYF
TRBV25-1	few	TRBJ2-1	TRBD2	TGTGCCAGCAGGGATAGCGGGAGGGCCTCCTACAATGAGCAGTTCTTC	CASRDSGRASYNEQFF
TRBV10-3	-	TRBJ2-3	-	TGTGCCATCAGTGAGTCGATGGGTGGTGATACGCAGTATTTT	CAISESMGGDTQYF
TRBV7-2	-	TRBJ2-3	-	TGTGCCAGCAGCCGGACACAGAGCACAGATACGCAGTATTTT	CASSRTQSTDTQYF
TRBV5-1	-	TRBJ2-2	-	TGCGCCAGCAGGAGGGTGGCGAACACCGGGGAGCTGTTTTTT	CASRRVANTGELFF